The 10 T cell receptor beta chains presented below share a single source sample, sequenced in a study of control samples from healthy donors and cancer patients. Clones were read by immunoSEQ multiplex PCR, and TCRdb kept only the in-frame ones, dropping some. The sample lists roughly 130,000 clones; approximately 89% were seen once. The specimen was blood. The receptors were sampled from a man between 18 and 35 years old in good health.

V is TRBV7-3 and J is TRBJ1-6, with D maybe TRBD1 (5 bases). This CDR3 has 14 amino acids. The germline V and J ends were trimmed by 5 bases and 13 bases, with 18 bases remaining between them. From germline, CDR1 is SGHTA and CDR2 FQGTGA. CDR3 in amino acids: CASSRDGGPYPLHF. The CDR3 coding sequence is TGTGCCAGCAGCAGGGACGGGGGACCCTATCCCCTCCACTTT.

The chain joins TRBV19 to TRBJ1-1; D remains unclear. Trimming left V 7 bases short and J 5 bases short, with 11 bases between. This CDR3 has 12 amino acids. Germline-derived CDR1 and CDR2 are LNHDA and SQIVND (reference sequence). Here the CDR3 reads CASTTAGTEAFF. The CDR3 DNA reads TGTGCCAGTACTACAGCTGGGACTGAAGCTTTCTTT.

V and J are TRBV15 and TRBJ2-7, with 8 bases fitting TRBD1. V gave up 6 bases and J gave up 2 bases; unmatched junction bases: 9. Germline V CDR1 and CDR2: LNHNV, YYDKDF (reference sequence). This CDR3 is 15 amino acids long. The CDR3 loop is CATRRIARGPYEQYF. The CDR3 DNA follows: TGTGCCACCAGACGAATAGCCAGGGGGCCCTACGAGCAGTACTTC.

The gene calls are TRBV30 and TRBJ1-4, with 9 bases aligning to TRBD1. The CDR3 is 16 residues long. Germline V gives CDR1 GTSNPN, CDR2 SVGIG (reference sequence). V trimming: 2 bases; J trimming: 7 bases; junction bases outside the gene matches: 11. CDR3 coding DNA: TGTGCCTGGAGTATGTTCCCTCGGGACAGGGCTGAAAAACTGTTTTTT. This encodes CAWSMFPRDRAEKLFF.

The CDR3 DNA is TGTGCCAGCAGCTGGACGGGTCCGAAAGGGAATTCACCCCTCCACTTT. Amino acid sequence: CASSWTGPKGNSPLHF. The chain combines TRBV7-2 with TRBJ1-6; D ambiguous. V dropped 4 bases and J dropped 7 bases, with 17 bases sitting between them. There are 16 residues in the CDR3. Germline CDR1 and CDR2: SGHTA and FQGNSA.

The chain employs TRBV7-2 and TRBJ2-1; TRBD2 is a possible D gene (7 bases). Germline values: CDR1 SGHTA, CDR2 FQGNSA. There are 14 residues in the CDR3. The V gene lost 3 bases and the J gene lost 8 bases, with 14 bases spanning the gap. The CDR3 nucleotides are TGTGCCAGCAGCTTCGTGGGGGGGCGGGATGAGCAGTTCTTC. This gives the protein CASSFVGGRDEQFF.

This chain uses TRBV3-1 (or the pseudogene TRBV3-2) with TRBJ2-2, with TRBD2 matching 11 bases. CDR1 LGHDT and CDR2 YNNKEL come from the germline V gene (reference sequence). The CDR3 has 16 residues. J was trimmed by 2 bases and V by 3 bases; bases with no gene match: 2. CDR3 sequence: CASSQLAGGNTGELFF. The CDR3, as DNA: TGTGCCAGCAGCCAGCTAGCGGGGGGAAACACCGGGGAGCTGTTTTTT.

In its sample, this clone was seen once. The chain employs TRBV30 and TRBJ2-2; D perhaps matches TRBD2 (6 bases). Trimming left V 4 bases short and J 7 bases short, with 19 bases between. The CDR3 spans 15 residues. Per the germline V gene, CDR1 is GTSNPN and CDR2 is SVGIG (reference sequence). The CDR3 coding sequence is TGTGCCTGGAAAGAATGGCGGGCCGGGAGCGGGGAGCTGTTTTTT. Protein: CAWKEWRAGSGELFF.

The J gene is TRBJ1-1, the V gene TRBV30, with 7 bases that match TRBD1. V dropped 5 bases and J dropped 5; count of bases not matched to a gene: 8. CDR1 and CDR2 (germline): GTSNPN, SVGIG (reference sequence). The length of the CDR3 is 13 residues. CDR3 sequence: CAWDRDRWTEAFF. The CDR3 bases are TGTGCCTGGGACAGGGATCGATGGACTGAAGCTTTCTTT.

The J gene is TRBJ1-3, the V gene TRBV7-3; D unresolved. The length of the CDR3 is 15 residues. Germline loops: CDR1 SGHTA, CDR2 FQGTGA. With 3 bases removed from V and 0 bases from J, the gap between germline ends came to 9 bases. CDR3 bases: TGTGCCAGCAGCTTGGGGTACGGCTCTGGAAACACCATATATTTT. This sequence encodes CASSLGYGSGNTIYF.